The 21 T cell receptor beta chains below were found in one sample sequenced in a study of blood T cells in healthy people across ages. Through a sample-barcoded 5' primer and a J-beta primer mix, a second PCR was run for 7 to 11 cycles. TCRdb ran MiXCR on the 5' RACE reads and lists one entry per CDR3 protein. This sample has about 1,000,000 distinct CDR3 sequences, with 40% to 45% found just once. The sequenced material came from blood. All receptors come from an older woman in good health.

This clonotype was detected once. The chain is built from TRBV10-2 and TRBJ2-1, with TRBD1 as a possible D gene (5 bases). The CDR3 runs 16 residues. V dropped 2 bases and J dropped 7 bases, with 18 bases sitting between them. Germline loops: CDR1 WSHSY, CDR2 SAAADI. DNA for the CDR3: TGCGCCAGCAGTGAGCCCGGCCAGGGTGTATGGAATGAGCAGTTCTTC. It yields the protein CASSEPGQGVWNEQFF.

The chain recombines TRBV7-3 with TRBJ2-3; 8 positions match TRBD1. Germline V gene lookup returns CDR1 SGHTA and CDR2 FQGTGA. This CDR3 region has 15 residues. The V segment lost 4 bases and the J segment 3 bases; nucleotides outside the gene matches: 6. For the CDR3, the DNA is TGTGCCAGCAGCTCTACAGGGGGAGTAACAGATACGCAGTATTTT. Encoded protein: CASSSTGGVTDTQYF.

This clonotype was recorded a few times. The gene calls are TRBV12-3 or TRBV12-4 and TRBJ2-3; D possibly corresponds to TRBD2 (6 bases). The V and J ends lost 3 bases and 0 bases respectively, with 10 bases between them. This CDR3 has 15 amino acids. In nucleotides, the CDR3 is TGTGCCAGCAGTTTGTCCGCGGGGAGCACAGATACGCAGTATTTT. Amino acid sequence: CASSLSAGSTDTQYF.

This clonotype was seen a handful of times. The chain carries TRBV5-1 and TRBJ2-3; TRBD1 matches 10 bases. CDR1 and CDR2 from the germline V gene are SGHRS and YFSETQ. The V gene end was trimmed by 4 bases and the J gene end by 5 bases; junction bases not matched to a gene: 7. CDR3 length: 15 residues. The CDR3 sequence is CASSRGTGVRDTQYF. In nucleotides, the CDR3 is TGCGCCAGCAGCCGGGGGACAGGGGTAAGAGATACGCAGTATTTT.

There are a few counts of this clonotype. The chain links TRBV18 to TRBJ2-1, with D perhaps matching TRBD2 (6 bases). The CDR3 has 15 residues. Germline-derived CDR1 and CDR2 are KGHSH and LQKENI. V shed 3 bases and J shed 5 bases, with 14 bases lying between them. In DNA, the CDR3 is TGTGCCAGCTCACCCCGACTAGTACAAAACAATGAGCAGTTCTTC. Encoded protein: CASSPRLVQNNEQFF.

This chain joins TRBV12-3 or TRBV12-4 and TRBJ2-1; D is uncertain. V lost 2 bases and J 8 bases, leaving 7 bases between the germline ends. This CDR3 has 12 amino acids. The CDR3 protein is CASSLKPHEQFF. CDR3 DNA sequence: TGTGCCAGCAGTTTAAAGCCTCATGAGCAGTTCTTC.

This chain connects TRBV6-2 or TRBV6-3 to TRBJ2-5; a possible D gene is TRBD2 (6 bases). Looked up from germline, CDR1 is MNHEY and CDR2 is SVGEGT. Trimming removed 3 bases at V and 7 bases at J, with 15 bases between. This CDR3 spans 14 amino acids. The DNA for the CDR3 is TGTGCCAGCAGTTATCGCGGGGTCGAAGGGACCCAGTACTTC. Protein sequence: CASSYRGVEGTQYF.

V is TRBV5-6 and J is TRBJ2-4; D is unclear. The DNA end is a closer match to TRBJ2-7, so the J assignment may be wrong. This CDR3 is built from 14 residues. Germline V gene sequence: CDR1 SGHDT, CDR2 YYEEEE. Here the CDR3 DNA reads TGTGCCAGCAGCTTGGCCAGGATTAGGGCCGAGCAGTACTTC. It translates to CASSLARIRAEQYF.

The chain combines TRBV10-3 with TRBJ2-5, with a possible D match to TRBD1 (5 bases). Germline V gene lookup returns CDR1 ENHRY and CDR2 SYGVKD. This CDR3 is built from 14 residues. V dropped 0 bases and J dropped 4 bases, with 9 bases sitting between them. CDR3 region: CAISESRGSETQYF. The CDR3, as DNA: TGTGCCATCAGTGAGTCAAGGGGCTCAGAGACCCAGTACTTC.

This clonotype was seen a handful of times. The rearrangement joins TRBV6-1 to TRBJ2-7; the D gene is possibly TRBD2 (5 bases). V lost 6 bases and J lost 1, with 13 bases in between. Germline loops: CDR1 MNHNS, CDR2 SASEGT. There are 14 residues in the CDR3. CDR3 nucleotide sequence: TGTGCCAGCAGACGGGGTACTATATCCTACGAGCAGTACTTC. The encoded protein is CASRRGTISYEQYF.

This rearrangement joins TRBV19 to TRBJ2-3, with D uncertain. V shed 3 bases and J shed 2 bases, with 9 bases lying between them. This CDR3 is 14 amino acids long. In germline, CDR1 is LNHDA, CDR2 SQIVND (reference sequence). The CDR3 region has the DNA TGTGCCAGTAGTATCCCCTTTATCACAGATACGCAGTATTTT. This encodes CASSIPFITDTQYF.

The table lists this clonotype with a count of one. The chain combines TRBV24-1 with TRBJ2-1; no reliable D call. Deletions cut 10 bases from V and 0 bases from J, with 12 bases between. The CDR3 is 14 amino acids. Looked up from germline, CDR1 is KGHDR and CDR2 is SFDVKD. CDR3 protein: CATSDWDSYNEQFF. The CDR3 DNA follows: TGTGCCACTTCAGACTGGGACTCCTACAATGAGCAGTTCTTC.

In this sample, this clonotype turned up many times. The chain has TRBV20-1 and TRBJ2-7; TRBD1 agrees at 8 bases. This CDR3 comprises 16 residues. Trimming took 3 bases from V and 0 from J; bases not matched to a gene: 10. Per germline, CDR1 DFQATT and CDR2 SNEGSKA (reference sequence). The CDR3 sequence is CSARHPRQGSSYEQYF. CDR3 sequence (DNA): TGCAGTGCTAGGCACCCGCGACAGGGGAGCTCCTACGAGCAGTACTTC.

This sequence joins TRBV2 and TRBJ2-1; D is uncertain. This CDR3 is built from 18 residues. In germline, CDR1 is SNHLY, CDR2 FYNNEI. With 5 bases removed from V and 1 base from J, the gap between germline ends came to 21 bases. The CDR3 nucleotides read TGTGCCAGCAGTTCCGCTCCCACATGGGGTCGTTCCTACAATGAGCAGTTCTTC. Residues: CASSSAPTWGRSYNEQFF.

Comments on this clonotype: This sequence may be a read error, since a much larger clone differs from it by one base. The rearrangement links TRBV24-1 to TRBJ2-5; weak D call: TRBD1 (6 bases). Germline assignment: CDR1 KGHDR and CDR2 SFDVKD. Between the trimmed V and J ends, which lost 0 bases and 9 bases, there was a span of 16 bases. This CDR3 has 15 amino acids. CDR3 sequence (DNA): TGTGCCACCAGTGATTTGCGTCAGGGGTACGAGGCCCAGTACTTC. Translating gives CATSDLRQGYEAQYF.

This clonotype has only a few counts. The V and J genes are TRBV15 and TRBJ2-1; 7 bases line up with TRBD2. This CDR3 comprises 13 residues. CDR1 LNHNV and CDR2 YYDKDF come from the germline V gene (reference sequence). V was clipped by 4 bases and J by 8 bases; unmatched bases: 5. The CDR3 DNA follows: TGTGCCACCAGCACGGTTGGGGGGGATGAGCAGTTCTTC. Encoded protein: CATSTVGGDEQFF.

This clonotype was observed a handful of times. The gene calls are TRBV27 and TRBJ2-5, with D perhaps matching TRBD1 (6 bases). The J call may be mistaken, given a closer DNA end match to TRBJ2-7. In germline, CDR1 is MNHEY, CDR2 SMNVEV (reference sequence). The CDR3 length is 15 residues. In DNA, the CDR3 is TGTGCCAGCAGATCTTCTGGGACACTCTTGGGCGAGCAGTACTTC. Translated: CASRSSGTLLGEQYF.

The chain carries TRBV20-1 and TRBJ2-4; TRBD1 matches 7 bases. The CDR3 has 14 amino acids. CDR1 DFQATT and CDR2 SNEGSKA come from the germline V gene (reference sequence). The ends lost 0 bases at V and 9 bases at J; junction bases unmatched: 8. CDR3 coding DNA: TGCAGTGCTAGAGATCCCCTCAGGGGGAGCATTCAGTACTTC. Its protein is CSARDPLRGSIQYF.

The genes are TRBV6-6 and TRBJ1-2, with 8 positions matching TRBD1. Germline CDR1 and CDR2: MNHNY and SVGAGI (reference sequence). After removal of 6 bases from V and 2 bases from J, the junction contained 8 bases not matched to a gene. This CDR3 is 15 amino acids long. CDR3 sequence reads: CASRLQQGANYGYTF. CDR3 sequence (DNA): TGTGCCAGCAGGCTACAGCAGGGGGCGAACTATGGCTACACCTTC.

The J gene is TRBJ1-1, the V gene TRBV9, with D tentatively TRBD1 (6 bases). Trimming shortened V by 3 bases and J by 4 bases, and 13 bases separated the two germline ends. CDR1 is SGDLS and CDR2 is YYNGEE in the germline V gene. The CDR3 length is 14 residues. CDR3 sequence reads: CASSDTGWGTEAFF. The CDR3 coding sequence is TGTGCCAGCAGCGATACAGGGTGGGGCACTGAAGCTTTCTTT.

About this clonotype: One junction end disagrees with the germline gene, perhaps due to a read error. This chain uses TRBV27 with TRBJ2-7; D is undetermined. The CDR3 length is 13 residues. Germline CDR1 is MNHEY and CDR2 is SMNVEV (reference sequence). The CDR3 DNA sequence: TGTGCCCGCAGTTTAGGCCGCCGCCGGGAGCAGTACTTC. It codes for CARSLGRRREQYF.